These T cell receptor beta chains were read from a single sample in a study of shared clonotypes between healthy human individuals. Profiling relied on immunoSEQ multiplex PCR, and the TCRdb table lists in-frame clones only, not all of them. This table holds more than 400,000 clones, roughly 95% found once. The sample comprised naive CD4+ T cells sorted from blood. The origin of the receptors is a woman aged 25-40 years in good health. Each CDR3 is given with its conserved first and last residue. The D gene is left open where the match is weak. Only some rows state a clone size, as once, few, many or a class for expanded clones.

j_gene: TRBJ1-5; d_gene: -; abundance: -; len: 15; v_gene: TRBV28; CDR3nt: TGTGCCAGCAGTTTTCACAGACAGGCTGATCAGCCCCAGCATTTT; CDR3aa: CASSFHRQADQPQHF
j_gene: TRBJ2-7; d_gene: TRBD2; abundance: -; len: 16; v_gene: TRBV5-1; CDR3nt: TGCGCCAGCAGCGGGAGGGCGCCCAGGAGCGGCTACGAGCAGTACTTC; CDR3aa: CASSGRAPRSGYEQYF
j_gene: TRBJ2-1; d_gene: -; abundance: -; len: 16; v_gene: TRBV5-4; CDR3nt: TGTGCCAGCAGCTTGGCCGGGACCCGACTTACGCATGAGCAGTTCTTC; CDR3aa: CASSLAGTRLTHEQFF
j_gene: TRBJ2-6; d_gene: -; abundance: -; len: 15; v_gene: TRBV28; CDR3nt: TGTGCCAGCAGCTTTTCCCGCTCTGGGGCCAACGTCCTGACTTTC; CDR3aa: CASSFSRSGANVLTF
j_gene: TRBJ1-1; d_gene: TRBD1; abundance: -; len: 12; v_gene: TRBV19; CDR3nt: TGTGCCAGTAGTCGACAGGGCACTGAAGCTTTCTTT; CDR3aa: CASSRQGTEAFF
j_gene: TRBJ2-5; d_gene: -; abundance: -; len: 11; v_gene: TRBV19; CDR3nt: TGTGCCAGTAGTATTCCGGGACGGTACTACTTC; CDR3aa: CASSIPGRYYF
j_gene: TRBJ1-2; d_gene: -; abundance: -; len: 12; v_gene: TRBV28; CDR3nt: TGTGCCAGCAGTCAAGACAACTATGGCTACACCTTC; CDR3aa: CASSQDNYGYTF
j_gene: TRBJ1-5; d_gene: -; abundance: -; len: 13; v_gene: TRBV9; CDR3nt: TGTGCCAGCAGCGTAGGGTCAGGTAGACCCCAGCATTTT; CDR3aa: CASSVGSGRPQHF
j_gene: TRBJ2-7; d_gene: TRBD2; abundance: -; len: 14; v_gene: TRBV28; CDR3nt: TGTGCCAGCAGTTTCCGGGACTACTCCTACGAGCAGTACTTC; CDR3aa: CASSFRDYSYEQYF
j_gene: TRBJ2-3; d_gene: -; abundance: -; len: 14; v_gene: TRBV5-1; CDR3nt: TGCGCCAGCTACAGGAACCCAGGCACAGATACGCAGTATTTT; CDR3aa: CASYRNPGTDTQYF
j_gene: TRBJ2-1; d_gene: -; abundance: -; len: 21; v_gene: TRBV4-2; CDR3nt: TGTGCCAGCAGCCTCTCGACGGCCCCCAGGATAGGGGGGAGGGCCTACAATGAGCAGTTCTTC; CDR3aa: CASSLSTAPRIGGRAYNEQFF
j_gene: TRBJ2-7; d_gene: TRBD2; abundance: -; len: 15; v_gene: TRBV28; CDR3nt: TGTGCCAGCAGCCGCGGGACTAGCGGGAGCTACGAGCAGTACTTC; CDR3aa: CASSRGTSGSYEQYF
j_gene: TRBJ2-7; d_gene: TRBD1; abundance: once; len: 16; v_gene: TRBV6-5; CDR3nt: TGTGCCAGCAGTTACCCCACCGGGACAGGAGGCTACGAGCAGTACTTC; CDR3aa: CASSYPTGTGGYEQYF
j_gene: TRBJ2-7; d_gene: TRBD2; abundance: -; len: 14; v_gene: TRBV6-4; CDR3nt: TGTGCCAGCAGTGAGCGGGAGGGACCCTACGAGCAGTACTTC; CDR3aa: CASSEREGPYEQYF
j_gene: TRBJ2-1; d_gene: -; abundance: -; len: 13; v_gene: TRBV5-1; CDR3nt: TGCGCCAGCAGCTTGGCCGGGCAGGGTGAGCAGTTCTTC; CDR3aa: CASSLAGQGEQFF
j_gene: TRBJ2-5; d_gene: -; abundance: once; len: 13; v_gene: TRBV11-2; CDR3nt: TGTGCCAGCAGCTTCAGGGAGGTACAGACCCAGTACTTC; CDR3aa: CASSFREVQTQYF
j_gene: TRBJ2-7; d_gene: -; abundance: once; len: 12; v_gene: TRBV30; CDR3nt: TGTGCCTGGAGCCCAGCACCCTACGAGCAGTACTTC; CDR3aa: CAWSPAPYEQYF
j_gene: TRBJ2-7; d_gene: TRBD1; abundance: -; len: 15; v_gene: TRBV4-1; CDR3nt: TGCGCCAGCAGCCGCCCGGGACAGGGGTTTGGCGAGCAGTACTTC; CDR3aa: CASSRPGQGFGEQYF
j_gene: TRBJ2-7; d_gene: -; abundance: -; len: 14; v_gene: TRBV25-1; CDR3nt: TGTGCCAGCAGTGTGGGAGTACTCTCCTACGAGCAGTACTTC; CDR3aa: CASSVGVLSYEQYF
j_gene: TRBJ1-2; d_gene: TRBD1; abundance: -; len: 17; v_gene: TRBV4-1; CDR3nt: TGCGCCAGCAGCGAGGCCGGGACAGGGAGGTCAGGCTATGGCTACACCTTC; CDR3aa: CASSEAGTGRSGYGYTF
j_gene: TRBJ2-7; d_gene: -; abundance: -; len: 15; v_gene: TRBV30; CDR3nt: TGTGCCTGGAGTGTAGCAGGGGCTCGACTACGCGAGCAGTACTTC; CDR3aa: CAWSVAGARLREQYF
j_gene: TRBJ1-2; d_gene: -; abundance: -; len: 12; v_gene: TRBV28; CDR3nt: TGTGCCAGCAGTTTAGCAGCGTATGGCTACACCTTC; CDR3aa: CASSLAAYGYTF
j_gene: TRBJ2-1; d_gene: -; abundance: -; len: 13; v_gene: TRBV5-1; CDR3nt: TGCGCCAGCGGACCGCAAGGGTTGCCTGAGCAGTTCTTC; CDR3aa: CASGPQGLPEQFF
j_gene: TRBJ1-2; d_gene: TRBD1; abundance: once; len: 17; v_gene: TRBV4-2; CDR3nt: TGTGCCAGCAGCCATCTACAGGGGGCGGGGGATAACTATGGCTACACCTTC; CDR3aa: CASSHLQGAGDNYGYTF
j_gene: TRBJ2-2; d_gene: -; abundance: -; len: 15; v_gene: TRBV19; CDR3nt: TGTGCCAGTAGTAGACGGGACACACTTACCGGGGAGCTGTTTTTT; CDR3aa: CASSRRDTLTGELFF
j_gene: TRBJ1-3; d_gene: -; abundance: -; len: 13; v_gene: TRBV2; CDR3nt: TGTGCCAGCGGACAGTCCTCTGGAAACACCATATATTTT; CDR3aa: CASGQSSGNTIYF